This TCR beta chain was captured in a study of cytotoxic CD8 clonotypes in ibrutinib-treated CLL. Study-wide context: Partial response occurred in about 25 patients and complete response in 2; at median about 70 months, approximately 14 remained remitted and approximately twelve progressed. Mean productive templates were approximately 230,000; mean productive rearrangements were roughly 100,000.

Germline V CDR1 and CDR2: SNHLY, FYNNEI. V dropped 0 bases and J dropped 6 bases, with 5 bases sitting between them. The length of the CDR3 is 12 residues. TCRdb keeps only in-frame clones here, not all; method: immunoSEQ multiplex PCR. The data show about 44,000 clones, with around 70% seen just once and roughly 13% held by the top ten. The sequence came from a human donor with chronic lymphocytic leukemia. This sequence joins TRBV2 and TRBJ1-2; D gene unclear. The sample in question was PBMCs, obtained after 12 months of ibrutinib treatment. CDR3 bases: TGTGCCAGCAGTGAAGCGGCAGATGGCTACACCTTC. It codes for CASSEAADGYTF.